This T cell receptor (beta chain) was observed in a study of sequential checkpoint blockade in melanoma. With 5 bases clipped from V and 11 bases from J, the junction kept 11 bases outside the gene matches. CDR1 is PRHDT, CDR2 FYEKMQ, per germline (reference sequence). The CDR3 has 14 amino acids. Sequencing used immunoSEQ multiplex PCR; TCRdb keeps in-frame clones, though not all of them. The sample consists of 12,000 to 15,000 clones, under 65% of them appearing once. Treatment given: randomized to nivolumab then ipilimumab (arm A) or the reverse (arm B). From thawed PBMCs, live CD3+CD8+ cells negative for CD19 and CD56 were sorted.

The genes are TRBV13 and TRBJ1-4, with 7 nucleotides matching TRBD1. The source was CD8+ T cells sorted from blood (inferred from file names), collected from a patient given nivolumab and ipilimumab in sequence. The sequence came from a human donor with melanoma. The CDR3 protein is CASSQGQARGKLFF. As DNA, the CDR3 is TGTGCCAGCAGCCAAGGACAGGCCCGCGGGAAACTGTTTTTT.